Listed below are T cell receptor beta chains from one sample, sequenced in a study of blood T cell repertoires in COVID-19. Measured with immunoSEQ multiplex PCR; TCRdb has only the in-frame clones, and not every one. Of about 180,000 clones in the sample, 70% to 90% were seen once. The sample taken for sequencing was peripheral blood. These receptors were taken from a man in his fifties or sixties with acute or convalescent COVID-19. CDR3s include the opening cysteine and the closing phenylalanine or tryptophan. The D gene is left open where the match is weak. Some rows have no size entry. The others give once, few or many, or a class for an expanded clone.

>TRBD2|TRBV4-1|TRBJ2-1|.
CASSQSYRGLAGGPDNEQFF
TGCGCCAGCAGCCAATCCTACCGGGGACTAGCGGGAGGCCCCGACAATGAGCAGTTCTTC
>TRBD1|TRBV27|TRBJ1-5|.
CASSAVDRVGKQPQHF
TGTGCCAGCAGTGCCGTGGACAGGGTGGGGAAACAGCCCCAGCATTTT
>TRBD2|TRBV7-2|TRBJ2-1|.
CASSPGTSPYNEQFF
TGTGCCAGCAGCCCCGGGACTAGCCCCTACAATGAGCAGTTCTTC
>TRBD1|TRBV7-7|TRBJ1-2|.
CASTIGQGGFYGYTF
TGTGCTAGCACCATCGGACAGGGAGGGTTCTATGGCTACACCTTC
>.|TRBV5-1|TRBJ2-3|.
CASSGTQGGRTDTQYF
TGCGCCAGCAGCGGCACCCAGGGGGGTCGCACAGATACGCAGTATTTT
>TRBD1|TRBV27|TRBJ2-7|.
CASSLMGQGTYEQYF
TGTGCCAGCAGTTTAATGGGACAGGGGACCTACGAGCAGTACTTC
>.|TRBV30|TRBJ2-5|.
CAWRKGTTAGETQYF
TGTGCCTGGAGGAAGGGAACGACCGCGGGGGAGACCCAGTACTTC
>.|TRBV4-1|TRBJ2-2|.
CASSQDPYTGELFF
TGCGCCAGCAGCCAAGATCCCTACACCGGGGAGCTGTTTTTT
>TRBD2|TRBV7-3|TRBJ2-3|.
CASSAGLAGLDTQYF
TGTGCCAGCAGCGCGGGACTAGCGGGACTTGATACGCAGTATTTT
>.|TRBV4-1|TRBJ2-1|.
CASSQVGDSSYNEQFF
TGCGCCAGCAGCCAAGTGGGCGATAGCTCCTACAATGAGCAGTTCTTC
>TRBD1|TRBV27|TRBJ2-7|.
CASSFSRDRVYEQYF
TGTGCCAGCAGTTTCTCCCGGGACAGGGTTTACGAGCAGTACTTC
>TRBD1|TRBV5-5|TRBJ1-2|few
CASSITGTGVPLF
TGTGCCAGCAGCATTACCGGGACAGGGGTCCCCCTCTTC
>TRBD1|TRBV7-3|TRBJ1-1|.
CASSLVGGEDEAFF
TGTGCCAGCAGCTTGGTAGGGGGCGAAGATGAAGCTTTCTTT
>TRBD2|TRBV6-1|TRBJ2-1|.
CASSETAGGYNEQFF
TGTGCCAGCAGTGAAACGGCGGGAGGATACAATGAGCAGTTCTTC
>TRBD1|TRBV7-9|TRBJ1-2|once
CASSQQGASYGYTF
TGTGCCAGCAGCCAACAGGGGGCAAGCTATGGCTACACCTTC
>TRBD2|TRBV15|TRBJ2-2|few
CATSRDLASGSSGELFF
TGTGCCACCAGCAGAGATCTGGCTAGCGGGAGCTCCGGGGAGCTGTTTTTT
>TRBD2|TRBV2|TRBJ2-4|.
CASSGGGTIKNIQYF
TGTGCCAGCAGCGGGGGGGGCACTATCAAAAACATTCAGTACTTC
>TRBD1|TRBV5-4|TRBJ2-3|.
CASSPGGDRSPDTQYF
TGTGCCAGCAGCCCGGGCGGGGACAGGAGCCCAGATACGCAGTATTTT
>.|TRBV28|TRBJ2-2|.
CASSLRLANTGELFF
TGTGCCAGCAGTTTAAGGCTAGCTAACACCGGGGAGCTGTTTTTT
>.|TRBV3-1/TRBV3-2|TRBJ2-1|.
CASSPSAYNEQFF
TGTGCCAGCAGCCCGAGCGCCTACAATGAGCAGTTCTTC
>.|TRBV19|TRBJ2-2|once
CASSIVSGANTGELFF
TGTGCCAGTAGTATAGTTTCCGGGGCGAACACCGGGGAGCTGTTTTTT
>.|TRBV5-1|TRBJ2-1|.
CASSLGGLSYNEQFF
TGCGCCAGCAGCTTGGGCGGCCTTTCCTACAATGAGCAGTTCTTC
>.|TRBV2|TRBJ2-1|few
CASSEGLISYNEQFF
TGTGCCAGCAGTGAGGGGCTAATCTCCTACAATGAGCAGTTCTTC
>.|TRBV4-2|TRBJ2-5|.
CASSQERRHFQETQYF
TGTGCCAGCAGCCAAGAAAGACGACACTTCCAAGAGACCCAGTACTTC
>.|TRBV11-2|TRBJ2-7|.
CASSRIQGSYEQYF
TGTGCCAGCAGCCGAATACAGGGCTCCTACGAGCAGTACTTC
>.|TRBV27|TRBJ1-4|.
CASRGVRGKNEKLFF
TGTGCCAGCAGGGGGGTTCGGGGGAAGAATGAAAAACTGTTTTTT
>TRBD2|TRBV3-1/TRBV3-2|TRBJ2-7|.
CASSNSGTGYEQYF
TGTGCCAGCAGCAATAGCGGGACCGGCTACGAGCAGTACTTC
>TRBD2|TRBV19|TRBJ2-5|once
CASSALSGRGGETQYF
TGTGCCAGTAGTGCTTTAAGCGGGAGAGGGGGAGAGACCCAGTACTTC
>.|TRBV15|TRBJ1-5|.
CATSRDDRGQPQHF
TGTGCCACCAGCAGAGATGATCGCGGGCAGCCCCAGCATTTT
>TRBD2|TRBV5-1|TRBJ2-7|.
CASSRGLAGGLYEQYF
TGCGCCAGCAGCCGCGGACTAGCGGGAGGGCTTTACGAGCAGTACTTC
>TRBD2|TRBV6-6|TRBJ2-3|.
CASSYLAGGTDTQYF
TGTGCCAGCAGTTACTTAGCGGGAGGCACAGATACGCAGTATTTT
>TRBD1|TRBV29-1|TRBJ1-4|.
CSVGQGRGEKLFF
TGCAGCGTGGGACAGGGACGCGGTGAAAAACTGTTTTTT
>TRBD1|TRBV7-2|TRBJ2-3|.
CASSRDRGTDTQYF
TGTGCCAGCAGCCGGGACAGGGGCACAGATACGCAGTATTTT
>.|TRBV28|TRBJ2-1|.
CASSLSGLTHNEQFF
TGTGCCAGCAGTTTATCTGGGCTAACGCACAATGAGCAGTTCTTC
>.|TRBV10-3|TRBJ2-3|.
CAISKEARTDTQYF
TGTGCCATCAGCAAGGAGGCGCGGACAGATACGCAGTATTTT
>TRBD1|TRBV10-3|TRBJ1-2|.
CAIGQGGLANYGYTF
TGTGCCATCGGACAGGGGGGCCTCGCTAACTATGGCTACACCTTC
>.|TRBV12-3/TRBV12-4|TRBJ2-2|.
CASSLGVGELFF
TGTGCCAGCAGTTTGGGCGTCGGGGAGCTGTTTTTT
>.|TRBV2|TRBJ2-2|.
CASSVRGIGGELFF
TGTGCCAGCAGTGTTAGGGGTATTGGCGGGGAGCTGTTTTTT
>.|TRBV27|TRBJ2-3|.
CASSPDRTISTDTQYF
TGTGCCAGCAGTCCCGACCGGACTATTTCTACAGATACGCAGTATTTT
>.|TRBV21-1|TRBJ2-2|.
CASSKARVRDTGELFF
TGTGCCAGCAGCAAAGCGCGTGTCAGGGACACCGGGGAGCTGTTTTTT
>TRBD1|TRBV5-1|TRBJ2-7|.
CASSFRGGRDYEQYF
TGCGCCAGCAGCTTCCGAGGGGGCCGAGACTACGAGCAGTACTTC
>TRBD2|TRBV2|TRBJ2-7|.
CASRKGLAGSYEQYF
TGTGCCAGCAGGAAGGGACTAGCGGGATCTTACGAGCAGTACTTC
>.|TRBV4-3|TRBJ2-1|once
CASSQVVRSGPSNEQFF
TGCGCCAGCAGCCAAGTCGTAAGGAGCGGACCATCCAATGAGCAGTTCTTC
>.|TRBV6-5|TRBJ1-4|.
CASSYDDTSSEKLFF
TGTGCCAGCAGTTACGATGACACCTCCAGTGAAAAACTGTTTTTT
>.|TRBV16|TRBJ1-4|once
CASSQSVAAADEKLFF
TGTGCCAGCAGCCAATCCGTGGCCGCGGCGGATGAAAAACTGTTTTTT
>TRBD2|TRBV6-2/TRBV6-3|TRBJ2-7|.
CASSYTSGSREQYF
TGTGCCAGCAGTTACACTAGCGGATCGAGAGAGCAGTACTTC
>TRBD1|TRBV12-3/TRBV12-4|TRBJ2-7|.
CASGETGDREQYF
TGTGCCAGCGGGGAGACAGGGGACCGCGAGCAGTACTTC
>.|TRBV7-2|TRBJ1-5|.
CASSLYGRGGYNGNQPQHF
TGTGCCAGCAGCTTATATGGTCGAGGAGGGTATAACGGCAATCAGCCCCAGCATTTT
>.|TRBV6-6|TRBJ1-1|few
CASRRLNTEAFF
TGTGCCAGCCGGCGGCTGAACACTGAAGCTTTCTTT
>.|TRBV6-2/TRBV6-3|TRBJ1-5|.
CASSYGAGRQPQHF
TGTGCCAGCAGTTACGGGGCAGGTCGTCAGCCCCAGCATTTT
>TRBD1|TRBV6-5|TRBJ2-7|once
CASSITGGTYEQYF
TGTGCCAGCAGCATAACAGGGGGAACCTACGAGCAGTACTTC
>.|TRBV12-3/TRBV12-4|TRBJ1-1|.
CASSLDRRTEAFF
TGTGCCAGCAGTTTGGACAGACGGACTGAAGCTTTCTTT
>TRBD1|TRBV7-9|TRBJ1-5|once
CASSGGTDNQPQHF
TGTGCCAGCAGCGGCGGGACAGACAATCAGCCCCAGCATTTT